This record looks at one T cell receptor beta chain sequence and its context. Its specificity is unknown. This entry belongs to a study of T-cell memory formation after mild COVID-19. The wider study: Clustering of TCRs was largely donor specific.

TCRdb fed the 5' RACE reads into MiXCR, producing one record per CDR3 protein. The repertoire consists of about 180,000 distinct CDR3 sequences, with around a sixth occurring once and the leading ten covering 3% to 4.5%. Overall study results and limits: Pre-infection memory carried some responding clones, suggesting that cross-reactive memory joined. While clones contracting from day 15 to 85 were balanced between CD4 and CD8, later expanders leaned CD4+.

Source material: PBMCs or a T cell subset sorted from them (not recorded which). The origin of this receptor is a man aged 18 to 35 who had mild COVID-19 (a few samples of this study predate the infection). Cell type and time point are not known.

The CDR3 bases are TGTGCCAGCAGCCTCGGGAGAGAGGGGGTGAATGGCTACACCTTC. Translated: CASSLGREGVNGYTF. The chain carries TRBV7-9 and TRBJ1-2, with D perhaps TRBD1 (6 bases). Trimming stripped 5 bases from V and 6 bases from J, with 19 bases between. The CDR3 is 15 amino acids. Germline values: CDR1 SEHNR, CDR2 FQNEAQ (reference sequence). Based on the CDR3 plus reference TRBV7-9 and TRBJ1-2, the full variable domain is DTGVSQNPRHKITKRGQNVTFRCDPISEHNRLYWYRQTLGQGPEFLTYFQNEAQLEKSRLLSDRFSAERPKGSFSTLEIQRTEQGDSAMYLCASSLGREGVNGYTFGSGTRLTVV.